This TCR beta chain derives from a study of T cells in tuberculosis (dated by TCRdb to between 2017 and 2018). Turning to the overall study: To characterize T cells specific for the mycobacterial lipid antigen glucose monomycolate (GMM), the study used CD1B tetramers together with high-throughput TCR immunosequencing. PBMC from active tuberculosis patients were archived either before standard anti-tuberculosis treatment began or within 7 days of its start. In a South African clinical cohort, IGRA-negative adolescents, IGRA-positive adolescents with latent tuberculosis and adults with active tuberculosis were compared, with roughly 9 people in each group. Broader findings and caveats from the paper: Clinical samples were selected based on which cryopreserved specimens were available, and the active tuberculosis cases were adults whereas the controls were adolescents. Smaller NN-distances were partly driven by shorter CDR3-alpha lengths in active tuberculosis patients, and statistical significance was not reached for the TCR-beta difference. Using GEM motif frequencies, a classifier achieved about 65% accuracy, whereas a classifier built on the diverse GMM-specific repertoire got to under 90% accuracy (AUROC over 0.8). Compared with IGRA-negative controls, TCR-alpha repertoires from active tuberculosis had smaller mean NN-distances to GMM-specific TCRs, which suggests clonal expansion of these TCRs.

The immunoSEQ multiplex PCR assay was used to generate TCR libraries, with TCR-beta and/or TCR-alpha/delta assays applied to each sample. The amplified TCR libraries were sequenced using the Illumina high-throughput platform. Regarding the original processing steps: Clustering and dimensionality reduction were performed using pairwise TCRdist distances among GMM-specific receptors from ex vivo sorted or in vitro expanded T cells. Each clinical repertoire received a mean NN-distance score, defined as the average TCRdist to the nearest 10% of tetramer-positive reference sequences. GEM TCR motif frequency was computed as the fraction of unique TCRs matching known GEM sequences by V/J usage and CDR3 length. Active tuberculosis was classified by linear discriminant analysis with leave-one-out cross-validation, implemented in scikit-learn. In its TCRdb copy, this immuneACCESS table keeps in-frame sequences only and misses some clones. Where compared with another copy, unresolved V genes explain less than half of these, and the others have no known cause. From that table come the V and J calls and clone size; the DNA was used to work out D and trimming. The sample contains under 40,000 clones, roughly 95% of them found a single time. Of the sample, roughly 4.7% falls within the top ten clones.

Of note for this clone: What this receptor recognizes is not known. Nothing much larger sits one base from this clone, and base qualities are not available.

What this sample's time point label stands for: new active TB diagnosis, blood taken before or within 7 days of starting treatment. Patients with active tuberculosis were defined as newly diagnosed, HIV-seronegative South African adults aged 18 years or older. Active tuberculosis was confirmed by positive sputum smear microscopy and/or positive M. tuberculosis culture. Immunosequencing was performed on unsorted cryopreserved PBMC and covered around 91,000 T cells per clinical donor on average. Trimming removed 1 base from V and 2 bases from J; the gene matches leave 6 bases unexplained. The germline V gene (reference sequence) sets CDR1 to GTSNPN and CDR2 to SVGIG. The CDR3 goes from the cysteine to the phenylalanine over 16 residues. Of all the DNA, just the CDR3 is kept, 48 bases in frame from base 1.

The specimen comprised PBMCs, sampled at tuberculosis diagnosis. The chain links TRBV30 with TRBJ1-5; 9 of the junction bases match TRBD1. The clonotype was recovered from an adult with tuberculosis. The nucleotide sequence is TGTGCCTGGAGTGCAACAGGGGGCTTTCGCAATCAGCCCCAGCATTTT. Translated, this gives CAWSATGGFRNQPQHF.